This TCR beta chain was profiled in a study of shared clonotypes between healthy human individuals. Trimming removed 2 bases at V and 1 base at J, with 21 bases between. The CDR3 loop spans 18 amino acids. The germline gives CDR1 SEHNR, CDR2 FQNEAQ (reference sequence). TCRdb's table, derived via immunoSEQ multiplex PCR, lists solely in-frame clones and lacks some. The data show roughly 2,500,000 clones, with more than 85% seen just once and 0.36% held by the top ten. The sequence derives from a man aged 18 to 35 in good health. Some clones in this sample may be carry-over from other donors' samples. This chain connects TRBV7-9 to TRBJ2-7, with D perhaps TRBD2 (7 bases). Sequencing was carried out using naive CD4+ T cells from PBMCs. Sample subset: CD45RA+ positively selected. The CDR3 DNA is TGTGCCAGCAGCTTAAACCCTAAGAGGGGGGGAACGTCCTACGAGCAGTACTTC. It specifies CASSLNPKRGGTSYEQYF.